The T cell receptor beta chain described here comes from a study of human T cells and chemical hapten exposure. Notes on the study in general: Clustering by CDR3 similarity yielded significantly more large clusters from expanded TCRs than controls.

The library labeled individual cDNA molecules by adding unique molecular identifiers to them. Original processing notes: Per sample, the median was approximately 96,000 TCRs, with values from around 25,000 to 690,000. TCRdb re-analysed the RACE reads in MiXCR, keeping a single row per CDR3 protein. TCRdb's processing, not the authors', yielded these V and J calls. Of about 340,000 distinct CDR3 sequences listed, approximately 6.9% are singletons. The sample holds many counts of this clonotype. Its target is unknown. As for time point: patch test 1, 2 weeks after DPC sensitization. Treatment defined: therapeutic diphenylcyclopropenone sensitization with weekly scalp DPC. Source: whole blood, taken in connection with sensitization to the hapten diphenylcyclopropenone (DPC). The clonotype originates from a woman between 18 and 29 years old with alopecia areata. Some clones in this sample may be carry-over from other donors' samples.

The DNA of the CDR3 is TGTGCCAGCAGCACCAAGGACACAGGAATGGATACGCAGTATTTT. Its translation: CASSTKDTGMDTQYF. V is TRBV7-2 and J is TRBJ2-3, with a weak D call TRBD1 (5 bases). The CDR3 runs to 15 residues. Germline V gene data show CDR1 as SGHTA and CDR2 as FQGNSA. Trimming left V 5 bases short and J 6 bases short, with 18 bases between.